The entry below gives a single T cell receptor (beta chain) sequence along with its context. Its antigen is currently unknown. This entry comes from a study of CD4 T cells in relation to SARS-CoV-2 and coronaviruses. Study-level background: After roughly ten days of antigen culture, PBMC TCR beta CDR3s were sequenced. Study findings and constraints: In around three fifths of donors, memory CD4+ clonotypes crossrecognized SARS-CoV-2 and at least one common cold coronavirus spike.

This table comes from immunoSEQ multiplex PCR, and its TCRdb copy is limited to in-frame clones, with some not included. This table has some 21,000 clones, less than 85% appearing once. J gave up 4 bases and V 3 bases, and 6 bases lay outside the gene matches. This CDR3 is 15 amino acids long. Germline V gene data show CDR1 as KGHSH and CDR2 as LQKENI. The unexposed donors gave CD4+ T cells in about 2010-2018, prior to COVID-19. CD4+ T cells were isolated from the cells after around eleven days of culture. Half the medium was replaced with IL-2 medium on days 3 and 7. The origin of this receptor is a human donor in good health. Sequencing used CD4+ T cells from PBMCs, cultured in vitro. This rearrangement joins TRBV18 to TRBJ1-5; 7 bases agree with TRBD1. CDR3 amino acids: CASSPPGQPNQPQHF. DNA for the CDR3: TGTGCCAGCTCACCGCCGGGACAGCCAAATCAGCCCCAGCATTTT.